This T cell receptor beta chain stems from a study of CD8+ T cells in alopecia areata. Across the study: Each day, treated patients took oral tofacitinib twice, at 5 to 10 mg per dose.

RNA was extracted and reverse transcribed into cDNA as the sequencing template. Sequenced by immunoSEQ multiplex PCR; TCRdb stores in-frame clones only, minus some. The data hold approximately 140,000 clones, with roughly 82% observed a single time. The V gene lost 0 bases and the J gene lost 0 bases, with 9 bases spanning the gap. Germline CDR1 and CDR2: MGHRA and YSYEKL. The CDR3 consists of 15 residues. Treatment defined: oral pan-JAK inhibitor, 5-10 mg twice daily. Lesional scalp tissue (obtained by punch biopsy) and peripheral blood were collected from alopecia areata patients. The sample was CD8+ T cells sorted from blood, taken at week 4, from a patient treated with tofacitinib. The chain carries TRBV4-1 and TRBJ2-7; a possible D gene is TRBD2 (5 bases). This clonotype was sampled from a human donor with alopecia areata. The CDR3 sequence is CASSQEVGSSYEQYF. The DNA for the CDR3 is TGCGCCAGCAGCCAAGAAGTGGGGAGCTCCTACGAGCAGTACTTC.